This TCR beta chain appears in the sequencing data of a study of PD-L1 blockade in urothelial cancer. Overall study context: Samples came from 3 weeks, at the second dose, and 6 weeks into treatment.

Time point denoted: pretreatment peripheral blood. Per patient, between 1 and 8 samples were collected at pretreatment and on-treatment time points. The ends were cut back, 4 bases at V and 5 bases at J, with 19 bases in the middle. Germline-derived CDR1 and CDR2 are SEHNR and FQNEAQ (reference sequence). This CDR3 spans 16 amino acids. The data were produced by immunoSEQ multiplex PCR, yet TCRdb's version contains in-frame clones alone and is incomplete. The sample lists fewer than 60,000 clones; 85% were seen once. The sample in question was PBMCs, obtained around atezolizumab (anti-PD-L1) treatment. This receptor was obtained from a man in his sixties or seventies with urothelial cancer. The rearrangement joins TRBV7-9 to TRBJ2-3; D perhaps matches TRBD2 (6 bases). CDR3 DNA: TGTGCCAGCAGCTCCCACGGGACGGGAGATCAAGATACGCAGTATTTT. Its protein is CASSSHGTGDQDTQYF.